What follows are 9 T cell receptor beta chains derived from one specimen sequenced in a study of cytomegalovirus exposure and HLA in healthy donors. 13 Jbeta primers and 60 Vbeta primers were used for the PCR. This table comes from immunoSEQ multiplex PCR, and its TCRdb copy is limited to in-frame clones, with some not included. The sample yields 110,000 to 150,000 clones, 76% seen once. Sample: PBMCs. These receptors all stem from a woman aged 40 to 50 in good health and CMV-seronegative.

The table lists this clone with a count of one. The chain employs TRBV9 and TRBJ2-2; a weak D match, TRBD2 (6 bases). Germline V CDR1 and CDR2: SGDLS, YYNGEE. The CDR3 contains 15 residues. V shed 4 bases and J shed 1 base, with 11 bases lying between them. In nucleotides, the CDR3 is TGTGCCAGCAGCCTGGGACTTAAGAACACCGGGGAGCTGTTTTTT. It is translated as CASSLGLKNTGELFF.

This clone has only one observation. The chain has TRBV10-3 and TRBJ2-2; 11 bases are shared with TRBD1. V dropped 8 bases and J dropped 0; count of bases not matched to a gene: 11. CDR1 and CDR2 (germline): ENHRY, SYGVKD. The CDR3 sequence is 18 residues long. CDR3 sequence (DNA): TGTGCCATCCACCGGGACAGGGGGGACATCGCGAACACCGGGGAGCTGTTTTTT. Protein product: CAIHRDRGDIANTGELFF.

J is TRBJ1-1 and V is TRBV18; D gene ambiguous. CDR1 is KGHSH and CDR2 is LQKENI in the germline V gene. The V end was cut by 1 base, the J end by 3 bases, with 9 bases between. This CDR3 is built from 14 residues. CDR3 loop: CASSPLEGYTEAFF. The CDR3 DNA sequence: TGTGCCAGCTCACCACTAGAGGGTTACACTGAAGCTTTCTTT.

This clone was observed a handful of times. The chain uses TRBV20-1 and TRBJ1-1, with D perhaps matching TRBD1 (5 bases). The ends were cut back, 1 base at V and 8 bases at J, with 8 bases in the middle. Germline lookup yields CDR1 DFQATT and CDR2 SNEGSKA (reference sequence). The CDR3 spans 11 residues. Here the CDR3 DNA reads TGCAGTGCTAGAGTCACAGGAGAAGCTTTCTTT. It yields the protein CSARVTGEAFF.

This rearrangement joins TRBV2 to TRBJ2-3, with D unclear. Germline CDR1 and CDR2: SNHLY and FYNNEI. With 6 bases removed from V and 4 bases from J, the gap between germline ends came to 14 bases. CDR3 length: 14 residues. The CDR3 sequence: CASSPTGAPDTQYF. CDR3 coding DNA: TGTGCCAGCAGCCCGACCGGAGCGCCAGATACGCAGTATTTT.

Concerning this clone: Other DNA sequences in this sample translate to the same CDR3. The chain carries TRBV28 and TRBJ1-3; 7 nucleotides agree with TRBD1. From germline, CDR1 is MDHEN and CDR2 SYDVKM. V lost 5 bases and J lost 4; bases outside the gene matches: 5. There are 14 residues in the CDR3. The CDR3: CASSLDRAGNTIYF. The CDR3 DNA sequence: TGTGCCAGCAGTCTAGACAGGGCCGGAAACACCATATATTTT.

V gene TRBV19 combines with J gene TRBJ1-1; unclear D gene. Germline loops: CDR1 LNHDA, CDR2 SQIVND (reference sequence). This CDR3 contains 13 residues. Trimming pared 4 bases from V and 2 bases from J, leaving 8 bases between. The CDR3 DNA reads TGTGCCAGTAGTAAGGCGGCTAACACTGAAGCTTTCTTT. Residues: CASSKAANTEAFF.

V gene TRBV6-5 combines with J gene TRBJ1-1; D remains ambiguous. The germline V gene has CDR1 MNHEY and CDR2 SVGAGI. This CDR3 is 13 amino acids long. V was trimmed by 6 bases and J by 4 bases, leaving 12 bases between them. CDR3 DNA sequence: TGTGCCAGCAGGTTAAGTGCGGGCACTGAAGCTTTCTTT. It is translated as CASRLSAGTEAFF.

There are a few counts of this clone. The chain combines TRBV30 with TRBJ1-3; D is uncertain. V gave up 6 bases and J gave up 2 bases, with 11 bases separating them. This CDR3 has 13 amino acids. Germline assignment: CDR1 GTSNPN and CDR2 SVGIG (reference sequence). CDR3 bases: TGTGCCTGCGCGACGGGAGCTGGAAACACCATATATTTT. It yields the protein CACATGAGNTIYF.